The present TCR beta chain was sequenced within a study of PD-1 blockade in classical Hodgkin lymphoma. Study at large: It was nivolumab at 3 mg/kg, given intravenously every 2 weeks, that patients received.

The study's findings and limits: Repertoire difference causes, possibly disease activity or prior therapy, remain undefined.

Measured with immunoSEQ multiplex PCR; TCRdb has only the in-frame clones, and not every one. The sample consists of 13,000 or so clones, around 80% of them appearing once. Note on this clone: As yet, its antigen is unknown. One end of the junction is discordant with germline, which a read error may explain.

Noted time point: cycle 4 day 1 (C4D1), after more than five weeks of nivolumab. Each and every patient relapsed after autologous stem cell transplantation, and patients got differing brentuximab vedotin exposure. Germline V gene sequence: CDR1 SSHAT, CDR2 FNYEAQ (reference sequence). The CDR3 totals 16 residues. The clonotype was recovered from a human donor with classical Hodgkin lymphoma. J is TRBJ2-2 and V is TRBV7-7; the D gene is possibly TRBD1 (6 bases). The material sequenced was peripheral blood mononuclear cells (PBMCs), taken before the fourth cycle of nivolumab. CDR3 region: CASSKEGQRNTGELFF. DNA for the CDR3: TGTGCTAGCAGCAAAGAAGGACAGAGGAACACCGGGGAGCTGTTTTTT.